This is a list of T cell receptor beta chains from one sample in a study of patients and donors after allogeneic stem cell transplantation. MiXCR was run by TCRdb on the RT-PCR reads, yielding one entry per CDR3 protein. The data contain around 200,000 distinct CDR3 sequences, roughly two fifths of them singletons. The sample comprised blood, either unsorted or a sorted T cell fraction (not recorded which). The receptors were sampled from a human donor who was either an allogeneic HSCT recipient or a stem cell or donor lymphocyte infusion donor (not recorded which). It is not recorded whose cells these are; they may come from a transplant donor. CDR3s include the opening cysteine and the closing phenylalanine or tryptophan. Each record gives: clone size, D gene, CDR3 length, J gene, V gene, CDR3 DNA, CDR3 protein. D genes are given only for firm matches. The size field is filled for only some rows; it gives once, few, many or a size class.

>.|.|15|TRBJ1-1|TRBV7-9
TGTGCCAGCAGCACCAGGTCAGCTACGAACACTGAAGCTTTCTTT
CASSTRSATNTEAFF
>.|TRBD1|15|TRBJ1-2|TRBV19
TGTGCCAGTAAGGTGGACAGGGTCGTCACGAGTGGCTACACCTTC
CASKVDRVVTSGYTF
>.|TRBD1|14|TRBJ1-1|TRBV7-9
TGTGCCAGCAGCCAGGGACAGGGGGCTCCTGAAGCTTTCTTT
CASSQGQGAPEAFF
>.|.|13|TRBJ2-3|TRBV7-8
TGTGCCAGCAGCTTAGGTGTCGCAGATACGCAGTATTTT
CASSLGVADTQYF
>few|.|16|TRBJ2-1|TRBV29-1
TGCAGCGTGTCTCAGACCCGCTTCAGCTCCTACAATGAGCAGTTCTTC
CSVSQTRFSSYNEQFF
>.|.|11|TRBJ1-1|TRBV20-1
TGCAGTGCTAGAGCAGGAAGGGGAGCTTTCTTT
CSARAGRGAFF
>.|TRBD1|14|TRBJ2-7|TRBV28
TGTGCCAGCAGCTCCGGGACAGGGTACAACGAGCAGTACTTC
CASSSGTGYNEQYF
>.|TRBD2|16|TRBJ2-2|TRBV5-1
TGCGCCAGCAGGGGGACTAGCGGGGAGCTCACCGGGGAGCTGTTTTTT
CASRGTSGELTGELFF
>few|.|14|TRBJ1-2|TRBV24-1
TGTGCCACCAGTCCCGCGGGGGACGGCTATGGCTACACCTTC
CATSPAGDGYGYTF
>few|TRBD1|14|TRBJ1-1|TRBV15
TGTGCCACCAGCACAAGACAGGGATCAACTGAAGCTTTCTTT
CATSTRQGSTEAFF
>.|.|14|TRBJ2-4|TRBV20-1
TGCAGTGCTTTCCGCGGACTAGCCAAAAACATTCAGTACTTC
CSAFRGLAKNIQYF
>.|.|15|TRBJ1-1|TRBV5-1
TGCGCCAGCAGCATGATGGGACGGATGAACACTGAAGCTTTCTTT
CASSMMGRMNTEAFF
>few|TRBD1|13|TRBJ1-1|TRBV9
TGTGCCAGCAGCGTGACAGGGGGGAATGAAGCTTTCTTT
CASSVTGGNEAFF
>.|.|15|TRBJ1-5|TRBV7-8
TGTGCCAGCAGCCTGGGACTCCCGCGCAATCAGCCCCAGCATTTT
CASSLGLPRNQPQHF
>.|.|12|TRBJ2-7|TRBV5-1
TGCGCCAGCAGCTTGCAGGACGCCGAGCAGTACTTC
CASSLQDAEQYF
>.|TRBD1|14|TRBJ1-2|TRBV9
TGTGCCAGCAGCTCCCGACAGGGTCCTGATGGCTACACCTTC
CASSSRQGPDGYTF
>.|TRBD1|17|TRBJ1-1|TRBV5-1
TGCGCCAGCAGCTCAGGGGGGAGGTTCGTCATGAACACTGAAGCTTTCTTT
CASSSGGRFVMNTEAFF
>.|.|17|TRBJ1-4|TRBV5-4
TGTGCCAGCAGCGTAACAGGGAAAGGGTCGACTAATGAAAAACTGTTTTTT
CASSVTGKGSTNEKLFF
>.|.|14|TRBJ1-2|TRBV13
TGTGCCAGCAGTCTCAGGGGTTTTAACTATGGCTACACCTTC
CASSLRGFNYGYTF
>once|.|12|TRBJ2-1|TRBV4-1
TGCGCCAGCAGCCAAGATCACCGGGAGCAGTTCTTC
CASSQDHREQFF
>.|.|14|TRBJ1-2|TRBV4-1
TGCGCCAGCAGCCAAGAATGGTCAGATTATGGCTACACCTTC
CASSQEWSDYGYTF
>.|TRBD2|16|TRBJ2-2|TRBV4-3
TGCGCCAGCAGCCAGCAACTAGCGCACCATACCGGGGAGCTGTTTTTT
CASSQQLAHHTGELFF
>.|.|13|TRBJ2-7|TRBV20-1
TGCAGTGCTAGACAGGGAGGTCGGTACGAGCAGTACTTC
CSARQGGRYEQYF